Reported below is one T cell receptor (beta chain). Its matching antigen is unknown. The study made its TRB cDNA libraries by 5' RACE, adding UMI labels. TCRdb reprocessed the 5' RACE reads and stores each CDR3 protein as one record, lacking DNA. The table counts 90,000 to 100,000 distinct CDR3 sequences; about 1.5% lies in the top ten. This entry belongs to a study of CXCR3-negative and CXCR3-positive naive CD8 T cells. General observations from the study: Diversity ran similarly high across both naive subsets but far lower in memory CD8+ cells.

The source of this sequence is a human donor in good health. Some clones in this sample may be carry-over from other donors' samples. Sequencing was performed on naive CXCR3- CD8+ T cells from blood. Subset given: CD45RO-CCR7+CD27+CD95- naive CD8+ T cells lacking CXCR3 (TNR3-).

CDR3 region: CASSLTGLSIYEQYF. V gene TRBV13 combines with J gene TRBJ2-7; TCRdb selects TRBD1, and the lack of DNA leaves this call unchecked. Germline V lookup: CDR1 PRHDT, CDR2 FYEKMQ (reference sequence). The CDR3 runs 15 residues.